The entry below gives a single TCR beta chain sequence along with its context. As yet, its antigen is unknown. Thymus was obtained from resections taken during corrective heart surgery. Per germline, CDR1 ENHRY and CDR2 SYGVKD. CDR3 length equals 16 residues. The J segment lost 3 bases and the V segment lost 6 bases, leaving 10 bases of the junction unmatched. TCRdb's table, derived via immunoSEQ multiplex PCR, lists solely in-frame clones and lacks some. The table has 60,000 to 75,000 clones, 95% seen once. This entry belongs to a study of human thymus T cells. Overall study results and limits: Related studies noted strongly shared thymic repertoires across unrelated people.

Sequencing used thymus tissue. The sequence derives from a girl under three years old with a congenital heart defect but otherwise immunologically healthy. This chain connects TRBV10-3 to TRBJ1-3; 8 bases map to TRBD1. Here the CDR3 reads CAISTDRAVIGNTIYF. The DNA for the CDR3 is TGTGCCATCAGCACGGACAGGGCAGTCATTGGAAACACCATATATTTT.